The present TCR beta chain was sequenced within a study of OX40 agonist ivuxolimab in advanced cancers. Study-wide context: Partial responses occurred in Three dose-escalation patients, one with hepatocellular carcinoma and two with cutaneous melanoma. General study findings and limits: Certain nonresponders likewise exhibited a low normalized T-cell clonal expansion.

Repertoires were generated with immunoSEQ multiplex PCR, while TCRdb's copy carries only in-frame clones and drops some. This sample has tens of thousands of clones, with roughly 86% found just once. Germline loops: CDR1 SGHRS, CDR2 YFSETQ. The ends lost 4 bases at V and 0 bases at J; junction bases unmatched: 5. The CDR3 consists of 17 residues. Autoimmune disease history or systemic immunosuppression excluded patients. This clone was seen a few times. Its antigen is still unknown. This sample also contains other DNA sequences that code for the same CDR3. The chain recombines TRBV5-1 with TRBJ2-7, with 15 nucleotides matching TRBD2. Specimen: CD4+ or CD8+ T cells sorted from blood, collected in a trial of the OX40 agonist ivuxolimab. The receptor was derived from an adult with an advanced solid tumor such as melanoma, head and neck, liver or kidney cancer. The CDR3 DNA reads as TGCGCCAGCAGCCCGGGACTAGCGGGGGGCCTCTCCTACGAGCAGTACTTC. Its translation: CASSPGLAGGLSYEQYF.